The 9 T cell receptor beta chains in this list originate from one sample, sequenced in a study of blood T cell repertoires in COVID-19 (dated by TCRdb to about 2020). The library was built by means of the immunoSEQ multiplex PCR assay. TCRdb limited this immuneACCESS table to in-frame rearrangements with V and J called. A share of clones is missing; checked studies link under half to unresolved V genes, and the rest is unexplained. The sample profile shows about 55,000 clones; approximately 85% of them were found once. In total, the top ten clones hold around 15% of the sample. The sequenced material came from peripheral blood. The receptors here all came from a human donor in a cohort sampled during active COVID-19.

The V gene is TRBV6-1, the J gene TRBJ1-4, with 7 bases identical to TRBD1. CDR1 is MNHNS, CDR2 SASEGT, per germline. Germline trimming cut 1 base from V and 8 bases from J; bases unmatched to any gene: 4. CDR3 length: 14 residues. The CDR3 loop reads CASSEGQGGEKLFF. CDR3 nucleotides: TGTGCCAGCAGTGAAGGACAGGGTGGGGAAAAACTGTTTTTT.

A few counts support this clone. The genes are TRBV28 and TRBJ1-5; D is possibly TRBD1 (6 bases). Trimming removed 7 bases at V and 4 bases at J, with 14 bases between. Germline V gives CDR1 MDHEN, CDR2 SYDVKM. CDR3 length equals 14 residues. CDR3 bases: TGTGCCAGCACCGTCGGACAGTATAATCAGCCCCAGCATTTT. The encoded protein is CASTVGQYNQPQHF.

The V call is TRBV5-1, the J call TRBJ2-3, with D unresolved. V gave up 0 bases and J gave up 2 bases, with 7 bases separating them. Germline V CDR1 and CDR2: SGHRS, YFSETQ. The CDR3 sequence is 14 residues long. The DNA of the CDR3 is TGCGCCAGCAGCTTGGGACTGTACACAGATACGCAGTATTTT. Protein: CASSLGLYTDTQYF. The variable domain in full, completed from reference TRBV5-1 and TRBJ2-3, reads KAGVTQTPRYLIKTRGQQVTLSCSPISGHRSVSWYQQTPGQGLQFLFEYFSETQRNKGNFPGRFSGRQFSNSRSEMNVSTLELGDSALYLCASSLGLYTDTQYFGPGTRLTVL.

V usage is TRBV11-2 and J usage is TRBJ1-2; TRBD1 matches at 8 bases. Germline CDR1 and CDR2: SGHAT and FQNNGV. Trimming took 3 bases from V and 7 from J; bases not matched to a gene: 10. CDR3 length: 15 amino acids. CDR3 bases: TGTGCCAGCAGCTTGGACAGGGAAGGGGTACGTGGCTACACCTTC. Translation: CASSLDREGVRGYTF.

The chain is built from TRBV18 and TRBJ2-5; possibly TRBD2 for D (6 bases). The CDR3 covers 13 residues. Trimming took off 2 bases at V and 4 bases at J, with 8 bases between the two ends. Germline V gene lookup returns CDR1 KGHSH and CDR2 LQKENI. The CDR3 bases are TGTGCCAGCTCACCAGGGGGGACAGAGACCCAGTACTTC. This sequence encodes CASSPGGTETQYF. The full variable domain, in which reference TRBV18 and TRBJ2-5 provide the parts outside the CDR3, is NAGVMQNPRHLVRRRGQEARLRCSPMKGHSHVYWYRQLPEEGLKFMVYLQKENIIDESGMPKERFSAEFPKEGPSILRIQQVVRGDSAAYFCASSPGGTETQYFGPGTRLLVL.

V gene TRBV30 combines with J gene TRBJ2-7; 9 bases are shared with TRBD2. This CDR3 has 14 residues. The V gene end was trimmed by 8 bases and the J gene end by 6 bases; junction bases not matched to a gene: 14. In germline, CDR1 is GTSNPN, CDR2 SVGIG (reference sequence). The CDR3 nucleotides read TGTGCCACTAATAGGGTAGCGGGAGTTATCGAGCAGTACTTC. Residues: CATNRVAGVIEQYF.

CDR3 nucleotides: TGCGCCAGCAGCCATGGACTTGGAGTGAACACTGAAGCTTTCTTT. Encoded protein: CASSHGLGVNTEAFF. The chain couples TRBV5-1 to TRBJ1-1; D remains ambiguous. The CDR3 loop spans 15 amino acids. Trimming stripped 4 bases from V and 0 bases from J, with 13 bases between. Germline V CDR1 and CDR2: SGHRS, YFSETQ.

CDR3 sequence: CASSPQGAEPYNSPLHF. DNA of the CDR3: TGCGCCAGCTCACCACAGGGGGCGGAACCCTATAATTCACCCCTCCACTTT. The chain couples TRBV5-1 to TRBJ1-6; 9 positions agree with TRBD1. The trim removed 7 bases at V and 2 bases at J, leaving 10 bases unmatched. The CDR3 covers 17 residues. The V gene's germline CDR1 is SGHRS and CDR2 YFSETQ. Full variable domain (outside the CDR3, taken from reference TRBV5-1 and TRBJ1-6): KAGVTQTPRYLIKTRGQQVTLSCSPISGHRSVSWYQQTPGQGLQFLFEYFSETQRNKGNFPGRFSGRQFSNSRSEMNVSTLELGDSALYLCASSPQGAEPYNSPLHFGNGTRLTVT.

The chain uses TRBV27 and TRBJ2-7; TRBD2 matches 10 bases. The CDR3 spans 16 residues. From germline, CDR1 is MNHEY and CDR2 SMNVEV (reference sequence). The V segment lost 1 base and the J segment 0 bases; nucleotides outside the gene matches: 3. The CDR3: CASSLWASGSSYEQYF. The DNA for the CDR3 is TGTGCCAGCAGTTTATGGGCTAGCGGGAGCTCCTACGAGCAGTACTTC.